The clone carrying this T cell receptor (beta chain) has just a few counts. The antigen remains undetermined. Recipients received nonmyeloablative bone marrow transplants from related graft donors, with transient mixed chimerism. CD4+CD25+CD127- Tregs, CD4+CD25- non-Tregs, CD4 and CD8 cells were sorted. This sample stems from a study of Tregs in tolerant kidney transplant recipients. Overall study findings and caveats: Biological reproducibility was not directly addressed, but technical replication error appeared minimal.

CDR1 is MGHRA, CDR2 YSYEKL, per germline. The germline V and J ends were trimmed by 9 bases and 4 bases, with 9 bases remaining between them. This CDR3 spans 11 amino acids. The data were produced by immunoSEQ multiplex PCR, yet TCRdb's version contains in-frame clones alone and is incomplete. This table has roughly 50,000 clones, 89% appearing once. The chain combines TRBV4-1 with TRBJ1-2, with D possibly being TRBD1 (6 bases). This sequence originates from a human patient who received a combined kidney and bone marrow transplant. Some T cells may have come from the graft donor. This material consisted of CD8+ T cells from blood (PBMCs), taken 12 months after the transplant. The CDR3 here is CASGGTYGYTF. CDR3 sequence (DNA): TGCGCCAGTGGGGGCACCTATGGCTACACCTTC.